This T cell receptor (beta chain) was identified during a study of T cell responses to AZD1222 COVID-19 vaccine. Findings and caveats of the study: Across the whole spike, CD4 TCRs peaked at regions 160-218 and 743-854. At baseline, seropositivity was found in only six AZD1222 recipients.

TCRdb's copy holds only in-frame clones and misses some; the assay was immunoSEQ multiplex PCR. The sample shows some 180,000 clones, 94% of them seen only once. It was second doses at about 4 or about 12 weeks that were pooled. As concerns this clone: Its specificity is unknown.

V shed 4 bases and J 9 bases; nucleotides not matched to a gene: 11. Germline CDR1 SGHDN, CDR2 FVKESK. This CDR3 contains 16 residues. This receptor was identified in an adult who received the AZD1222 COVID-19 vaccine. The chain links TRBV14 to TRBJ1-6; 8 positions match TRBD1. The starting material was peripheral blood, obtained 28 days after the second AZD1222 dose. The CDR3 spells CASSPGTGAWGSPLHF. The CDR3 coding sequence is TGTGCCAGCAGCCCTGGGACAGGCGCTTGGGGTTCACCCCTCCACTTT.